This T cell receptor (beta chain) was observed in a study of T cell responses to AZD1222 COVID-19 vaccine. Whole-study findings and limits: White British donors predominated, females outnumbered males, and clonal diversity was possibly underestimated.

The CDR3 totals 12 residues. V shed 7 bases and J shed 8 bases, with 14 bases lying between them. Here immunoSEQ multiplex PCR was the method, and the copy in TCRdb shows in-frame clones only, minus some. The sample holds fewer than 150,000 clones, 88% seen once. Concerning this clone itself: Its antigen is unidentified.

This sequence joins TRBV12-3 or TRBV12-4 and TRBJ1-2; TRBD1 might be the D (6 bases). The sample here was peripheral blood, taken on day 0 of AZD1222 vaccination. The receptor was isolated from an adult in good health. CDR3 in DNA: TGTGCCAGCAATGCGTTGGGGGCCGGCTACACCTTC. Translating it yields CASNALGAGYTF.